The clone carrying this T cell receptor (beta chain) was picked up one time. Within the sample, other DNA sequences also encode this same CDR3. The CDR3 runs 15 residues. The germline CDR1 and CDR2 sequences are LNHDA and SQIVND (reference sequence). V lost 6 bases and J lost 0, with 13 bases in between. Assay used: immunoSEQ multiplex PCR; TCRdb lists only in-frame clones, some missing. The table records nearly 200,000 clones, 85% of them present only once. Enrollment of patients from Seattle took place during active infection, with longitudinal follow-up. These data are taken from a study of blood T cell repertoires in COVID-19.

Specimen: peripheral blood. The chain is built from TRBV19 and TRBJ2-3; D might be TRBD2 (6 bases). This TCR was recovered from a man aged 60 to 69 with COVID-19, enrolled during active disease. CDR3 DNA sequence: TGTGCCAGTAGCCCGGGACTGGCTAGCACAGATACGCAGTATTTT. Residues: CASSPGLASTDTQYF.